This TCR beta chain was profiled in a study of shared clonotypes between healthy human individuals. Study findings and constraints: Sampling involved blood alone; tissue repertoires likely differ.

About this clone: Its antigen is currently unknown.

Naive CD8 isolation took CD45RO-negative cells positively selected for CCR7 and excluded terminally differentiated effector memory CD45RA+ cells. Several immunoSEQ plates held equal portions of the genomic DNA taken from each subset. Method: immunoSEQ multiplex PCR; TCRdb's copy keeps in-frame clones and lacks some. Of roughly 2.1 million clones listed, more than 85% are singletons. The sequence was obtained from a man aged 18 to 29 in good health. Some clones in this sample may be carry-over from other donors' samples. Sequencing was performed on naive CD8+ T cells from PBMCs.

In DNA, the CDR3 is TGTGCCAGCAGTTCGGGGGGTTTAGGGGCTGAAGCTTTCTTT. Translated, it gives CASSSGGLGAEAFF. V is TRBV6-6 and J is TRBJ1-1; weak D call: TRBD1 (5 bases). The germline V gene has CDR1 MNHNY and CDR2 SVGAGI (reference sequence). V was clipped by 4 bases and J by 6 bases, with 15 bases between them. The CDR3 contains 14 residues.